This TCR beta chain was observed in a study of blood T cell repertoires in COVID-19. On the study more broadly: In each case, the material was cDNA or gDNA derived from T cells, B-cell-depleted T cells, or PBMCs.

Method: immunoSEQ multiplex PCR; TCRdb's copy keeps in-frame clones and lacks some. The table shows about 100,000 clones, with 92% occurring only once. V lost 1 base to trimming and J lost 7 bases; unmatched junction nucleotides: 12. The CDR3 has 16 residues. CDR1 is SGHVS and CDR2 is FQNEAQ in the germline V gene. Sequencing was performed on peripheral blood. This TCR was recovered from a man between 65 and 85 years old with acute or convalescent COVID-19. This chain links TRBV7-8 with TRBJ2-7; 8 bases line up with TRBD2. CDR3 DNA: TGTGCCAGCAGCTTAGGTATTAGCGGGACTACCTGGGAGCAGTACTTC. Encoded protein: CASSLGISGTTWEQYF.